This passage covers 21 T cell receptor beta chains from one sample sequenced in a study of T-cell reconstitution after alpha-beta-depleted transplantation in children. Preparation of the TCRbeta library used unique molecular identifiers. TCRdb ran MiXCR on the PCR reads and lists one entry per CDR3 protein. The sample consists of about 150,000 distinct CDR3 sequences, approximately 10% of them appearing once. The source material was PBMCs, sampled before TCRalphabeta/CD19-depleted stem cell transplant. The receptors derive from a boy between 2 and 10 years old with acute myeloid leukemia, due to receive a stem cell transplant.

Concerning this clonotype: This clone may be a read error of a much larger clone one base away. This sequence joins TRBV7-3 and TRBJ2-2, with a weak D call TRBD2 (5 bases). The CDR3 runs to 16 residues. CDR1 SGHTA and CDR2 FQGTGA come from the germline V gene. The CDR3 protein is CASSLVGPRTAGEPFF. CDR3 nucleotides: TGTGCCAGCAGCTTAGTGGGCCCCCGGACTGCCGGGGAGCCGTTTTTT.

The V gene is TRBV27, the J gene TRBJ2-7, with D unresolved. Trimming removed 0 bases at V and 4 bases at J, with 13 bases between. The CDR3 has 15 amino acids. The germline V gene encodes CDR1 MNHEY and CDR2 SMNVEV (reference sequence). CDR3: CASSLSNPTLYEQYF. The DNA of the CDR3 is TGTGCCAGCAGTTTATCGAACCCGACCCTATACGAGCAGTACTTC.

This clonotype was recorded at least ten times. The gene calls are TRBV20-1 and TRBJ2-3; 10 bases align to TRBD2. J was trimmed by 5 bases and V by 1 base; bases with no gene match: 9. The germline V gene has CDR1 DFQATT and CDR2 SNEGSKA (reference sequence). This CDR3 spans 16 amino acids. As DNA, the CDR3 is TGCAGTGCTAGAGCGGCGAGCGGGGGGGCCAGAGATACGCAGTATTTT. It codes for CSARAASGGARDTQYF.

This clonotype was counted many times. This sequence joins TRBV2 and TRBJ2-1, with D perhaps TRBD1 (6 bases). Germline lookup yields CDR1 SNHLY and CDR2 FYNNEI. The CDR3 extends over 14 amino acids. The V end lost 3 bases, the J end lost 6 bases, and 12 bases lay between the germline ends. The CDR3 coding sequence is TGTGCCAGCAGTGACCCCACAGGGAGCAATGAGCAGTTCTTC. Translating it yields CASSDPTGSNEQFF.

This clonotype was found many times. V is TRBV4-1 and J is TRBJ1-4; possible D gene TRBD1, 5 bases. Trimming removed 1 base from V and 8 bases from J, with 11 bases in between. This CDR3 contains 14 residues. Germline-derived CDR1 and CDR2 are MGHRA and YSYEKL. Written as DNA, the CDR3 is TGCGCCAGCAGCCAAGGACCCCAGGGAGAAAAACTGTTTTTT. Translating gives CASSQGPQGEKLFF.

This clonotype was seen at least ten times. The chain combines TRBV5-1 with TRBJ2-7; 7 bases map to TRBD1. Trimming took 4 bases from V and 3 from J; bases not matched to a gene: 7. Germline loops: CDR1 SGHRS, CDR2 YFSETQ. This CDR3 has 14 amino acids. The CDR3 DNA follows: TGCGCCAGCAGCCCACCGGGACAGAGCTACGAGCAGTACTTC. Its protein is CASSPPGQSYEQYF.

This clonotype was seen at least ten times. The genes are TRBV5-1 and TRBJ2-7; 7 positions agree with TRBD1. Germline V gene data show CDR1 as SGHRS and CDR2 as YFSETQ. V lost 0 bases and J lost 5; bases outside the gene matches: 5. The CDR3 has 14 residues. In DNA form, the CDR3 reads TGCGCCAGCAGCTTGGACAGGGGTGCCCACGAGCAGTACGTC. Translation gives CASSLDRGAHEQYV.

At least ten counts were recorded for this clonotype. As DNA, the CDR3 is TGTGCCAGCAGTGAATGGTCCACAGGGGACCGGCAAGAGACCCAGTACTTC. It encodes CASSEWSTGDRQETQYF. The chain carries TRBV25-1 and TRBJ2-5; 7 bases are shared with TRBD1. CDR1 is MGHDK, CDR2 SYGVNS, per germline. The CDR3 covers 17 residues. Trimming cost V 1 base and J 2 bases; bases outside gene matches: 10.

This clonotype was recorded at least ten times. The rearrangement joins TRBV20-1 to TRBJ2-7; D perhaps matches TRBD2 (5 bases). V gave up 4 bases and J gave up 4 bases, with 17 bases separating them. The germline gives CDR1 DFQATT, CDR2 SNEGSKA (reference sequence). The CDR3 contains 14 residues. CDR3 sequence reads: CSATVTGYLYEQYF. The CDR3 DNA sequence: TGCAGTGCTACTGTGACGGGGTATCTTTACGAGCAGTACTTC.

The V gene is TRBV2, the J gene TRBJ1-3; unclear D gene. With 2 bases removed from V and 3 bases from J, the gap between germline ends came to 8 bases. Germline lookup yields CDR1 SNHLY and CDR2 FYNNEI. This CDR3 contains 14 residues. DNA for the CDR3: TGTGCCAGCAGTGAACCGGAGTATGGAAACACCATATATTTT. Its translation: CASSEPEYGNTIYF.

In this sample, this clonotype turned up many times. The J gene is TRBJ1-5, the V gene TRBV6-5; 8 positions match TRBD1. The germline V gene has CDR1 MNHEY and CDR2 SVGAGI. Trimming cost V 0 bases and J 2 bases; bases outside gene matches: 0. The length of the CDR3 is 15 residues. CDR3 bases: TGTGCCAGCAGTTACTCGGGACAGGGCAATCAGCCCCAGCATTTT. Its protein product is CASSYSGQGNQPQHF.

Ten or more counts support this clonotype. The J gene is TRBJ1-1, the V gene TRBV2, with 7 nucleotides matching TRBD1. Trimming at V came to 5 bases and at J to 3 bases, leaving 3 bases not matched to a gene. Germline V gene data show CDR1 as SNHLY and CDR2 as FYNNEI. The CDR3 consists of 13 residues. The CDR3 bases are TGTGCCAGCAGTAAAGGGGGCGACACTGAAGCTTTCTTT. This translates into CASSKGGDTEAFF.

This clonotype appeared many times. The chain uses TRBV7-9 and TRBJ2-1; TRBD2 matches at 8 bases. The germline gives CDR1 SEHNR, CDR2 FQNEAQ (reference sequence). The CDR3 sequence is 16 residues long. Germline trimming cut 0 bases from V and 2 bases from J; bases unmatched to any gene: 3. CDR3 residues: CASSLAGRGAYNEQFF. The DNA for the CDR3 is TGTGCCAGCAGCTTAGCGGGGCGGGGGGCCTACAATGAGCAGTTCTTC.

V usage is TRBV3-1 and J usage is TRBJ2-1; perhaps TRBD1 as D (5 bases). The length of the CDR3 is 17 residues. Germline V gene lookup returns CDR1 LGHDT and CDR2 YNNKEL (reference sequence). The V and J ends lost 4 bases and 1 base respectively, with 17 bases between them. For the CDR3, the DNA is TGTGCCAGCAGCCCGCCGGCGTTAGGGGTGTCCTACAATGAGCAGTTCTTC. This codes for CASSPPALGVSYNEQFF.

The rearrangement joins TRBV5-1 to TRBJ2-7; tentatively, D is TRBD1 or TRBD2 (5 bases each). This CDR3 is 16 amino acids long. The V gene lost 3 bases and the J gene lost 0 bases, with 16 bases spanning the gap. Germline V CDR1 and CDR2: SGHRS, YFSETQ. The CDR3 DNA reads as TGCGCCAGCAGCTGGGGGAATAGAAGGTCCTCCTACGAGCAGTACTTC. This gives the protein CASSWGNRRSSYEQYF. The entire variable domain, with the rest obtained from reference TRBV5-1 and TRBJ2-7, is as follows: KAGVTQTPRYLIKTRGQQVTLSCSPISGHRSVSWYQQTPGQGLQFLFEYFSETQRNKGNFPGRFSGRQFSNSRSEMNVSTLELGDSALYLCASSWGNRRSSYEQYFGPGTRLTVT.

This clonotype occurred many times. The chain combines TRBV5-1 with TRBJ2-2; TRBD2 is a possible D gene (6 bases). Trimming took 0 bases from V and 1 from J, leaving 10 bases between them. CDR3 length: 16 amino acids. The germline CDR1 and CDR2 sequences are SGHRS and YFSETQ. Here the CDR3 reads CASSLVLAKNTGELFF. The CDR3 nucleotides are TGCGCCAGCAGCTTGGTTCTAGCGAAGAACACCGGGGAGCTGTTTTTT. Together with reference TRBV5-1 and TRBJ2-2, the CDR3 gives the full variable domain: KAGVTQTPRYLIKTRGQQVTLSCSPISGHRSVSWYQQTPGQGLQFLFEYFSETQRNKGNFPGRFSGRQFSNSRSEMNVSTLELGDSALYLCASSLVLAKNTGELFFGEGSRLTVL.

Written as DNA, the CDR3 is TGTGCCTCCTGCCAAGAAAGGTGGGGGCGCGATGGCTACACCTTC. It yields the protein CASCQERWGRDGYTF. This chain links TRBV3-1 with TRBJ1-2; TRBD1 is a possible D gene (6 bases). This CDR3 contains 15 residues. From germline, CDR1 is LGHDT and CDR2 YNNKEL (reference sequence). V lost 11 bases, J lost 6 bases, and 25 bases lay in between.

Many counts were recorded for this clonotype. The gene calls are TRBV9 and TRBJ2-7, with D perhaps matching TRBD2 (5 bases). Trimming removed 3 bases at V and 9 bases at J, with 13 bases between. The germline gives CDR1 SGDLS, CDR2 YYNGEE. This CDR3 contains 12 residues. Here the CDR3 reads CASSGLRVGQYF. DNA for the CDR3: TGTGCCAGCAGCGGTTTGCGGGTCGGGCAGTACTTC.

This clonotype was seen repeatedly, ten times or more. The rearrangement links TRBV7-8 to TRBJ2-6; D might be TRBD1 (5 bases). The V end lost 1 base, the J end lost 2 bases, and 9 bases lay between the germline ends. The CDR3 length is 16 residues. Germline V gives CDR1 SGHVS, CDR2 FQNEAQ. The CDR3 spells CASSLGRVTGANVLTF. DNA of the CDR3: TGTGCCAGCAGCTTAGGCAGGGTAACTGGGGCCAACGTCCTGACTTTC.

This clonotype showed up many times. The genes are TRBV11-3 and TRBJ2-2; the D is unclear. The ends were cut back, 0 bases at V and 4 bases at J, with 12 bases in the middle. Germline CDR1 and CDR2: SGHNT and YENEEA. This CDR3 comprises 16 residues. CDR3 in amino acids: CASSLDRSAGTGELFF. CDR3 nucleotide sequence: TGTGCCAGCAGCTTAGATCGGAGCGCCGGCACCGGGGAGCTGTTTTTT. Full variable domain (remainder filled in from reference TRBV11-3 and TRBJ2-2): EAGVVQSPRYKIIEKKQPVAFWCNPISGHNTLYWYLQNLGQGPELLIRYENEEAVDDSQLPKDRFSAERLKGVDSTLKIQPAELGDSAVYLCASSLDRSAGTGELFFGEGSRLTVL.

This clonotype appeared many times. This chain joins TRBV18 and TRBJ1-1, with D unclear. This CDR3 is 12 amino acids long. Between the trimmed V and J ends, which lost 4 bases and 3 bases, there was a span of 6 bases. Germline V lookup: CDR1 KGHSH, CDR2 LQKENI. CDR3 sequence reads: CASSRLDTEAFF. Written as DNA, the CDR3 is TGTGCCAGCTCACGACTGGACACTGAAGCTTTCTTT.